This T cell receptor beta chain comes out of a study of CD8+CD57+ T cells in acquired aplastic anemia (dated by TCRdb to the late 2010s). In the study overall: DNA extracted from sorted CD4+ and CD8+ cells had a mean of about 3.2 ug, with a range of about 0.2 to 30 ug. CD8+CD57+ expansion was defined as a frequency above the mean frequency observed in healthy subjects.

Genomic DNA was used as template for profiling of TCR beta VDJ combinations and CDR3 sequences. An Illumina HiSeq 2000 was the platform used for TCR repertoire sequencing. The authors processed their data as follows. TRBV/TRBJ rearrangement plots, CDR3 size and DJ length profiles, and Simpson's diversity index were used to assess repertoires. Whichever DNA sequence was most abundant in the deep sequencing data was defined as the immunodominant clone. CDR3 amino acid sequences were screened for sharing across subjects and were compared with published repertoires and the VDJdb database. TCRdb reran the public reads through fastp at Q25 and MiXCR, keeping productive beta chains. Rows with one shared CDR3 protein collapse into an entry with the most common genes and DNA. What appears here as the V and J calls and clone size reflects TCRdb's work, not the paper's. Recorded for this sample are tens of thousands of distinct CDR3 sequences; 60% to 70% of them occurred a single time. Roughly three fifths of the sample is taken by the ten largest.

Study-wide conclusions, independent of this receptor: Patients and healthy controls showed no significant difference in CD8+ Simpson's diversity (P=0.060). Twenty-nine CD8+ CDR3 sequences were found in both patients and controls but appeared to be highly expressed in patients and within the immunodominant clones of the patients.

With regard to this clonotype: The clone's antigen remains unknown. Base qualities are missing; no much larger clone stands one base away.

The junction shows trimming of 5 bases on V and 8 bases on J, and the gene matches do not reach 4 bases of it. CDR3 length: 14 amino acids, cysteine to phenylalanine. This entry keeps only the CDR3 DNA: 42 bases, framed from base 1. CDR1 and CDR2 were assigned from the germline V gene as MGHDK and SYGVNS. Patients chosen for sequencing had shown expansion of CD8+CD57+ cells by flow cytometry. Every patient had severe acquired aplastic anemia, diagnosed using the International Study of Aplastic Anemia and Agranulocytosis and Camitta criteria. Patients had received no therapy at the time of blood sampling. TCR repertoires of sorted CD4+ and CD8+ blood T cells from severe aplastic anemia patients and healthy subjects were deep-sequenced in the study. In the USA, patient enrollment took place under clinicaltrials.gov protocols 00001620, 01623167, 00001397, 00071045, 00081523 and 00961064. Ficoll-Paque density gradient centrifugation was used to isolate peripheral blood mononuclear cells. Before DNA extraction, CD4+ and CD8+ T cells were sorted by FACS or by magnetic beads.

The sequence joins TRBV25-1 to TRBJ1-6; 9 of the junction bases match TRBD1. The sequencing sample was made of sorted CD4+, CD8+, or CD8+CD57+ T cells (not recorded which) from PBMCs. This TCR was recovered from a human donor with aplastic anemia. The sequenced DNA is TGTGCCAGCAGTTGGGACAGGGAGGATTCACCCCTCCACTTT. This codes for CASSWDREDSPLHF.